The clone carrying this T cell receptor (beta chain) appeared once. The data originate from a study of T cell changes during pregnancy in multiple sclerosis. Germline assignment: CDR1 SNHLY and CDR2 FYNNEI. V was pared by 6 bases and J by 3 bases, with 7 bases of the junction left unmatched. This CDR3 spans 15 amino acids. Profiling relied on immunoSEQ multiplex PCR, and the TCRdb table lists in-frame clones only, not all of them. The sample shows 43,000 or so clones, more than 75% of them seen only once. The sequence was obtained from a female donor with multiple sclerosis, enrolled in a pregnancy study. V and J are TRBV2 and TRBJ2-4; 8 nucleotides line up with TRBD1. What was sequenced was PBMCs (not recorded whether the cells were cultured). The CDR3 sequence: CASRAGGSGKNIQYF. DNA for the CDR3: TGTGCCAGCAGAGCAGGGGGCTCGGGCAAAAACATTCAGTACTTC.